Listed here are 26 T cell receptor delta chains from one sample, sequenced in a study of γδ T cells in repeated Plasmodium falciparum infection. Gammadelta T cells were flow-sorted from PBMC into Vgamma9/Vdelta2+ and Vdelta2-negative populations for bulk analysis. TCRdb re-processed the multiplex PCR reads via CATT. The table shows over 90,000 delta-chain clones, with roughly 0.98% occurring only once. What was sequenced was gamma-delta T cells from blood. Source of these receptors: a pool of human donors (malaria-infected and uninfected, not separated).

Worth noting for this clone: The amino acid sequence in TCRdb belongs to a much larger clone and departs from this DNA's translation at residue 3, likely a sequencing read error; the sequence shown is translated from the DNA. This chain uses TRDV1 with TRDJ1; 11 bases line up with TRDD3. Germline V gene lookup returns CDR1 TSWWSYY and CDR2 QGS. CDR3 size: 25 residues. In DNA, the CDR3 is TGTGCTATTGGGGACCACTGGCCTTCCAGACGCAACTCTGGGGGATACAAGTGGTACACCGATAAACTCATCTTT. It encodes CAIGDHWPSRRNSGGYKWYTDKLIF.

This clone is categorized as medium-sized. Other DNA sequences from this sample encode an identical CDR3 as well. The V call is TRDV1, the J call TRDJ1; 7 nucleotides match TRDD3. In germline, CDR1 is TSWWSYY, CDR2 QGS. The CDR3 is 18 residues long. Unmatched junction bases numbered 12, after V lost 2 bases and J lost 0 bases. The CDR3 loop reads CALGEEPTVGEYTDKLIF. The CDR3 bases are TGTGCTCTTGGGGAAGAACCAACGGTGGGGGAGTACACCGATAAACTCATCTTT.

This clone was seen more than once but under ten times. A far larger clone is one base from this, pointing to a likely read error. In the same sample, other DNA sequences code for this CDR3. No J gene was assigned, while the V gene was called as TRDV2; TRDD3 is the table's D call, not checked against the DNA. The CDR3 is 20 residues long. In germline, CDR1 is GEAIGNYY, CDR2 EKD. The CDR3 bases are TGTGCCTGTGACACCCGGCTGGGGGATACGAGGCCCTGGGACACCCGACAGATGTTCTTC. It yields the protein CACDTRLGDTRPWDTRQMFF.

For this clone: A far larger clone lies a single base away; this is likely a read error. Distinct nucleotide sequences in the sample also encode this CDR3. The V gene call is TRDV2, and the J gene call is absent; the table's D call, TRDD3, was not checked against the DNA. CDR1 GEAIGNYY and CDR2 EKD come from the germline V gene. The CDR3 loop spans 20 amino acids. The CDR3 DNA sequence: TGTGCCTGTGACACCGCGTTCGCTGGGGACTCTCCGAGGTACACCGATAAGCTCATCTTT. The encoded protein is CACDTAFAGDSPRYTDKLIF.

Concerning this clone: A far larger clone is off by one base, so a read error is likely. The same CDR3 arises from other DNA sequences in this sample as well. CDR3 DNA sequence: TGTGCTCTTGGTGAACTTCGGACCTGGGGGAGTACAAAACTCATCTTT. It specifies CALGELRTWGSTKLIF. This chain links TRDV1 with TRDJ1; TRDD3 matches at 8 bases. Germline V CDR1 and CDR2: TSWWSYY, QGS. This CDR3 has 16 amino acids.

This clone showed up just a few times. TCRdb has a much larger clone's protein, which differs at residue 6 from the translation of this DNA, likely because of a read error; what is shown is the protein translated from the DNA. The chain links TRDV2 to TRDJ1, with D possibly being TRDD3 (6 bases). V was trimmed by 3 bases and J by 0 bases, leaving 22 bases between them. The CDR3 has 18 residues. Germline CDR1 and CDR2: GEAIGNYY and EKD. CDR3 region: CACDASKGDRLYTDKLIF. In nucleotides, the CDR3 is TGTGCCTGTGACGCTTCGAAGGGGGACCGACTCTACACCGATAAACTCATCTTT.

As to this clone: TCRdb attributes to this sequence the protein of a much larger clone, which differs from the DNA translation at residue 6; a read error is likely, and the protein displayed is translated from the DNA. V gene TRDV1 combines with J gene TRDJ1, with 11 bases aligning to TRDD3. Germline matching of the DNA provided the J gene here, since TCRdb leaves it blank. This CDR3 has 20 amino acids. The junction had 17 bases not matched to a gene; V was cut back by 5 bases and J by 0 bases. Germline CDR1 reads TSWWSYY; CDR2 reads QGS. CDR3: CALGYQLVYVGDTYTDKLIF. CDR3 DNA: TGTGCTCTTGGGTACCAACTCGTCTACGTGGGGGATACGTACACCGATAAACTCATCTTT.

On this clone itself: TCRdb attributes to this sequence the protein of a much larger clone, which differs from the DNA translation at residue 9; a read error is likely, and the protein displayed is translated from the DNA. The V call is TRDV1, the J call TRDJ1; 11 bases line up with TRDD3. The J gene is not listed in TCRdb, so it was assigned here from a DNA match to germline. This CDR3 has 24 residues. Germline V CDR1 and CDR2: TSWWSYY, QGS. V was clipped by 3 bases and J by 0 bases; unmatched bases: 27. CDR3 loop: CALGEPFTLLNWGIYPRYTDKLIF. For the CDR3, the DNA is TGTGCTCTTGGGGAGCCTTTTACCCTCCTCAACTGGGGGATATATCCTAGGTACACCGATAAACTCATCTTT.

About this clone: The protein in TCRdb stems from a much larger clone and differs at residue 16 from this DNA's translation, likely a read error; here the protein is translated from the DNA. The chain uses TRDV1 and TRDJ1, with 9 bases that match TRDD3. In the absence of a J gene in TCRdb, the DNA was matched to germline to assign it here. This CDR3 comprises 19 residues. Germline V gene sequence: CDR1 TSWWSYY, CDR2 QGS. The DNA of the CDR3 is TGTGCTCTTGGGAATTCTGGGTACTGGGGGACAGAATACACCGATGAACTCATCTTT. Translated: CALGNSGYWGTEYTDELIF.

This clone was seen a few times. TCRdb records a much larger clone's protein for this DNA, with a difference at residue 5 that likely arises from a read error; the protein given is the translation of the DNA. The rearrangement links TRDV3 to TRDJ1; D may correspond to TRDD2 or TRDD3 (8 bases each). Here the J gene came from matching the DNA to germline, since TCRdb omits it. Per germline, CDR1 TVYSNPD and CDR2 GDNSRS (reference sequence). CDR3 length equals 26 residues. V lost 2 bases and J 0 bases, leaving 49 bases between the germline ends. CDR3 in DNA: TGTGCCTTTGGGAGGAAACCCACCTTCCTAGCTGGGGGAAGTTATTCAGACCCTCCGTACACCGATAAACTCATCTTT. This gives the protein CAFGRKPTFLAGGSYSDPPYTDKLIF.

With respect to this clone: The protein that TCRdb holds for this DNA derives from a much larger clone and differs from the translated DNA at residue 4, which likely indicates a read error; the protein shown here is translated from the DNA. The chain is built from TRDV1 and TRDJ1; no definite D call. Since TCRdb gives no J gene, matching the DNA to germline was used here to assign it. From germline, CDR1 is TSWWSYY and CDR2 QGS. This CDR3 is 19 amino acids long. V lost 7 bases and J 0 bases, leaving 27 bases between the germline ends. The CDR3 DNA sequence: TGTGCTCTTGCGCAACCCCTCGGACGTTTCCCCAATTACACCGATAAACTCATCTTT. Its translation: CALAQPLGRFPNYTDKLIF.

This clone appeared a few times. TCRdb shows a much larger clone's protein in place of this DNA's translation, and the two differ at residue 14, likely through a read error; the protein shown is translated from the DNA. The rearrangement uses TRDV1 and TRDJ1; 7 positions match TRDD2. No J gene was available from TCRdb, and it was assigned here by a germline match of the DNA. This CDR3 spans 22 amino acids. The germline CDR1 and CDR2 sequences are TSWWSYY and QGS. J lost 6 bases, V lost 1 base, and 29 bases had no gene match. CDR3 coding DNA: TGTGCTCTTGGGGAACCATTCCTACGGGTCACTACAGCTAGGGGCCGACTCAATAAACTCATCTTT. Amino acids: CALGEPFLRVTTARGRLNKLIF.

In the case of this clone: A far larger clone lies a single base away; this is likely a read error. This sample also contains other DNA sequences that code for the same CDR3. The chain recombines TRDV2 with TRDJ1; 8 bases map to TRDD3. TCRdb supplies no J gene; here it was assigned by aligning the nucleotide sequence to germline. CDR1 is GEAIGNYY and CDR2 is EKD in the germline V gene. This CDR3 comprises 18 residues. Written as DNA, the CDR3 is TGTGCTTGTGACACCGTCGCACTGGGGGCCCGGTACACCGATAAACTCATCTTT. Protein sequence: CACDTVALGARYTDKLIF.

A word on this clone: TCRdb records a much larger clone's protein for this DNA, with a difference at residue 6 that likely arises from a read error; the protein given is the translation of the DNA. The chain joins TRDV2 to TRDJ1; TRDD3 matches 7 bases. Here the J gene came from matching the DNA to germline, since TCRdb omits it. The ends lost 2 bases at V and 2 bases at J; junction bases unmatched: 16. This CDR3 comprises 18 residues. Germline CDR1 reads GEAIGNYY; CDR2 reads EKD. The CDR3 reads CACDKVDTATSQTDKLIF. DNA of the CDR3: TGTGCCTGTGACAAGGTGGATACGGCCACATCGCAGACCGATAAACTCATCTTT.

This clone was recorded many times. The sample carries other DNA sequences with the same CDR3. The chain carries TRDV1 and TRDJ1, with TRDD3 matching 12 bases. Germline V CDR1 and CDR2: TSWWSYY, QGS. The junction had 18 bases not matched to a gene; V was cut back by 0 bases and J by 4 bases. The CDR3 contains 21 residues. DNA of the CDR3: TGTGCTCTTGGGGAACTAGTGACGATAAAGACTGGGGGATACTTAAGCGATAAACTCATCTTT. Protein product: CALGELVTIKTGGYLSDKLIF.

In this sample, this clone turned up a few times. This DNA's translation differs at residue 13 from TCRdb's protein, which comes from a much larger clone; a read error is likely, and the protein shown is translated from the DNA. This rearrangement joins TRDV2 to TRDJ1; maybe TRDD2 (5 bases). TCRdb offers no J gene call, so here the DNA was matched to germline to obtain one. This CDR3 spans 18 amino acids. Germline V lookup: CDR1 GEAIGNYY, CDR2 EKD. Trimming took 3 bases from V and 6 from J, leaving 28 bases between them. CDR3 DNA: TGTGCCTGTGACCCTTCTCATTCCCGACCGGGTGGCTATAATAAACTCATCTTT. This sequence encodes CACDPSHSRPGGYNKLIF.

This clone was seen more than once but under ten times. This is likely an artifact of a read error, given a far larger clone one base away. In the same sample, other DNA sequences code for this CDR3. This rearrangement joins TRDV2 to TRDJ1, with 7 bases that match TRDD3. The J gene, not given by TCRdb, was assigned here from a germline match of the nucleotide sequence. CDR3 length: 22 amino acids. Germline loops: CDR1 GEAIGNYY, CDR2 EKD. The V gene end was trimmed by 0 bases and the J gene end by 3 bases; junction bases not matched to a gene: 27. The CDR3 region is CACDTIEAGGYRPRSPSDKLIF. CDR3 nucleotide sequence: TGTGCCTGTGACACCATCGAGGCTGGGGGGTACCGCCCTAGGTCCCCTTCCGATAAACTCATCTTT.

Regarding this clone: The protein recorded in TCRdb matches a much larger clone and deviates from this DNA's translation at residue 20, suggesting a read error; the protein here is obtained by translating the DNA. The V segment is TRDV1, and no J call was made; TRDD3 is the table's D call and was not checked against the DNA. CDR3 length equals 22 residues. Looked up from germline, CDR1 is TSWWSYY and CDR2 is QGS. CDR3 amino acids: CALGKSPSVGPNKTKYTDKRIF. CDR3 bases: TGTGCTCTTGGGAAATCCCCTTCGGTGGGACCGAATAAGACTAAGTACACCGATAAACGCATCTTT.

This clone has more than one count but fewer than ten. A far larger clone is a single base away, which makes a read error likely. The same CDR3 arises from other DNA sequences in this sample as well. The J gene has no call, while the V gene is TRDV2; the DNA was not used to check the table's D call, TRDD3. Germline loops: CDR1 GEAIGNYY, CDR2 EKD. The CDR3 totals 16 residues. Here the CDR3 DNA reads TGTGCCTGTGACAGACTGGGGGATACAAGAATGAAGGAGCTCATCTTT. This codes for CACDRLGDTRMKELIF.

On this clone itself: Since a far larger clone is one base different, this is likely a read error. At the DNA level, this CDR3 is encoded by other sequences in the same sample as well. V gene TRDV1 combines with J gene TRDJ1, with a tentative D call TRDD3 (8 bases). No J gene was available from TCRdb, and it was assigned here by a germline match of the DNA. Germline-derived CDR1 and CDR2 are TSWWSYY and QGS. Between the trimmed V and J ends, which lost 5 bases and 4 bases, there was a span of 26 bases. The CDR3 runs 18 residues. The CDR3 is CALGKAFLRTGGFDKLIF. The CDR3 DNA sequence: TGTGCTCTTGGGAAGGCCTTCCTCCGTACTGGGGGCTTCGATAAACTCATCTTT.

This clone was counted between two and nine times. A far larger clone is one nucleotide away, so this likely arose from a read error. Other DNA sequences in the sample encode the same CDR3. V gene TRDV1 combines with J gene TRDJ1, with 12 bases matching TRDD3. Matching the DNA to germline supplied the J gene, which TCRdb does not give. CDR1 is TSWWSYY and CDR2 is QGS in the germline V gene. The CDR3 sequence is 22 residues long. CDR3: CALGERPLLPTAGGYGPDKLIF. Written as DNA, the CDR3 is TGTGCTCTTGGGGAACGCCCACTTCTTCCTACAGCTGGGGGATACGGGCCCGACAAACTCATCTTT.

This clone appeared a few times. TCRdb's protein for this DNA is that of a much larger clone and differs from the translation at residue 13, likely a read error; the protein shown is the DNA translation. V is TRDV1 and J is TRDJ1, with a tentative D call TRDD3 (5 bases). The J gene was not available in TCRdb and was assigned here by matching the DNA to germline segments. Trimming pared 0 bases from V and 3 bases from J, leaving 32 bases between. The length of the CDR3 is 22 residues. CDR1 TSWWSYY and CDR2 QGS come from the germline V gene. Here the CDR3 reads CALGELTPRKFSRDPLPDKLIF. In DNA form, the CDR3 reads TGTGCTCTTGGGGAACTTACCCCCCGTAAGTTCAGTAGGGATCCTCTTCCCGATAAACTCATCTTT.

This clone was seen a few times. The protein held in TCRdb is that of a much larger clone and does not match this DNA's translation at residue 4, likely because of a read error; the protein shown is translated from the DNA. V and J are TRDV2 and TRDJ1; 10 bases are a match to TRDD3. The J gene, absent from TCRdb, was called here by matching the DNA to germline. Germline lookup yields CDR1 GEAIGNYY and CDR2 EKD. The CDR3 totals 19 residues. The DNA of the CDR3 is TGTGCCTGTGGCACCGGCTGGGGGATAATACAGCGGTACACCGATAAACTCATCTTT. This encodes CACGTGWGIIQRYTDKLIF.

This clone is medium-sized (0.01 to 0.1%). Other DNA sequences in the same sample also yield this CDR3. The chain joins TRDV1 to TRDJ1; TRDD3 aligns across 8 bases. The CDR3 is made up of 16 amino acids. Germline loops: CDR1 TSWWSYY, CDR2 QGS. Trimming removed 0 bases from V and 2 bases from J; junction bases left unmatched: 5. The CDR3 sequence is CALGELRDTGTDKLIF. DNA for the CDR3: TGTGCTCTTGGGGAACTGAGGGATACGGGTACCGATAAACTCATCTTT.

Note on this clone: This DNA's translation and the protein TCRdb lists, from a much larger clone, do not match at residue 13, likely due to a read error; the protein shown is translated from the DNA. V is TRDV2 and J is TRDJ1; TRDD3 matches at 9 bases. No J gene was available from TCRdb, and it was assigned here by a germline match of the DNA. This CDR3 is 19 amino acids long. Germline V gene sequence: CDR1 GEAIGNYY, CDR2 EKD. V was clipped by 1 base and J by 0 bases; unmatched bases: 14. The CDR3: CACDTLTGGTLQHTDKLIF. The CDR3, as DNA: TGTGCCTGTGACACGCTTACTGGGGGAACACTCCAGCACACCGATAAACTCATCTTT.

As concerns this clone: The mismatch at residue 13 between this DNA's translation and the TCRdb protein of a much larger clone likely reflects a read error; the protein shown is translated from the DNA. The chain recombines TRDV1 with TRDJ1; 10 nucleotides align to TRDD3. The V gene's germline CDR1 is TSWWSYY and CDR2 QGS. V lost 3 bases and J lost 0; bases outside the gene matches: 28. This CDR3 is 24 amino acids long. CDR3 sequence reads: CALGDSHFLPFRIGGYPYTDKLIF. The CDR3 bases are TGTGCTCTTGGGGACTCTCACTTCCTACCCTTCCGTATTGGGGGATACCCGTACACCGATAAACTCATCTTT.